The rows below give T cell receptor beta chains drawn from one sample of a study of blood T cells in healthy people across ages. TCRdb passed the 5' RACE reads through MiXCR, listing each CDR3 protein once. Seen here are roughly 2 million distinct CDR3 sequences, 49% observed once, and the top ten hold approximately 2.1%. The sample comprised blood. Every receptor here comes from a woman in her thirties or forties in good health. Both conserved end residues are part of each CDR3. Not all rows give a size; the values are once, few, many and, for expanded clones, a class.

v_call	j_call	cdr3_length	clone_size	cdr3_aa
TRBV4-3	TRBJ2-4	17	few	CASSHATTALAKNIQYF
TRBV28	TRBJ1-2	15	.	CASSTHGTGTLGYTF
TRBV12-3/TRBV12-4	TRBJ2-5	15	once	CASSTQAGNQETQYF
TRBV20-1	TRBJ2-3	13	few	CSASKGSTYTQYF
TRBV20-1	TRBJ2-5	11	.	CSAPLVNEQYF
TRBV27	TRBJ1-4	12	.	CASGREGEKLFF
TRBV4-1	TRBJ1-5	13	few	CASSQSSNQPQHF
TRBV5-1	TRBJ1-1	16	once	CASSLRDRAGFTEAFF
TRBV6-5	TRBJ1-2	15	.	CAGSYSTGGLGGYTF
TRBV20-1	TRBJ2-7	12	.	CSAALDSYEQYF
TRBV6-5	TRBJ1-2	14	.	CASSYGAGVLGYTF
TRBV20-1	TRBJ2-5	13	.	CSADGQGEETQYF
TRBV4-3	TRBJ2-7	16	.	CASSPYIAGGIYEQYF
TRBV7-6	TRBJ1-2	16	.	CASSLAQTAANYGYTF
TRBV10-3	TRBJ2-2	14	.	CAIQGLLDTGELFF
TRBV12-3/TRBV12-4	TRBJ2-3	15	.	CASRRDRANTDTQYF
TRBV7-2	TRBJ1-2	15	.	CASSPQGGRGYGYTF
TRBV5-1	TRBJ1-2	13	.	CASSGITNYGYTF
TRBV5-1	TRBJ2-6	16	few	CASSGGQNSGANVLTF
TRBV12-3/TRBV12-4	TRBJ1-4	14	.	CASSAQGVGEKLFF
TRBV29-1	TRBJ1-1	14	.	CSVDGAGEGPEAFF
TRBV5-8	TRBJ2-7	16	.	CASSLEVVGSYNEQYF
TRBV7-9	TRBJ1-5	15	few	CASSSDGGSNQPQHF
TRBV12-5	.	11	few	CASGSGNEQYF
TRBV7-9	TRBJ1-6	16	.	CASSSGRTGSGSPLHF
TRBV4-3	.	19	.	CASSQELRMATARNYEQYF
TRBV20-1	TRBJ2-7	13	.	CSAANTNSYEQYF
TRBV10-2	TRBJ2-1	13	few	CASGTSADNEQFF
TRBV29-1	TRBJ2-7	12	many	CSVRGSPYEQYF
TRBV7-2	TRBJ2-5	15	.	CASSLDYRGQETQYF
TRBV12-3/TRBV12-4	TRBJ1-2	13	.	CASSFGEIYGYTF
TRBV20-1	.	12	.	CSASGQVDIQYF
TRBV20-1	TRBJ2-1	17	.	CSARDRIGAGGYNEQFF
TRBV28	TRBJ2-1	15	.	CASSLWTSGNKEQFF
TRBV15	TRBJ2-1	15	.	CATSIRQESYNEQFF
TRBV12-3/TRBV12-4	TRBJ2-3	15	.	CASSWGGGMTDTQYF
TRBV6-5	.	14	.	CASSYILSYNEQYF
TRBV10-3	TRBJ2-5	17	.	CAISESGHRGGGETQYF
TRBV9	.	17	.	CASSLESAGAPPYEQYF
TRBV27	TRBJ2-3	14	.	CASAGDLGGDTQYF
TRBV29-1	TRBJ2-1	11	many	CSVAQGNEQFF
TRBV6-2/TRBV6-3	TRBJ1-5	14	.	CASSYRAGLQPQHF
TRBV28	TRBJ2-7	17	.	CASSLHGLAKGRETQCF
TRBV4-2	TRBJ2-7	15	.	CASSQATGQGYEQYF
TRBV7-2	TRBJ1-3	14	.	CASSSRDTGNTIYF
TRBV29-1	TRBJ2-3	14	few	CSVVLSWGTDTQYF
TRBV12-3/TRBV12-4	TRBJ2-3	13	.	CASSVDVADTQYF